The sequence of this T cell receptor beta chain was determined in a study of blood T cells in healthy people across ages. Overall study findings and caveats: A conclusive naive versus antigen-experienced comparison was prevented by the unsorted PBMCs. CMV status of donors was unknown, possibly confounding expanded clonotype changes.

V was clipped by 2 bases and J by 9 bases, with 25 bases between them. The germline V gene has CDR1 KGHSH and CDR2 LQKENI. CDR3 length: 17 residues. Using a J-beta primer mix together with a sample-barcoded 5' primer, a second PCR was run for about 7 to 12 cycles. One entry per CDR3 protein, called by TCRdb with MiXCR from the 5' RACE reads. The sample records some 1,500,000 distinct CDR3 sequences, about 45% being singletons. Concerning this clonotype itself: Its antigen remains unidentified.

The specimen was blood. The chain is built from TRBV18 and TRBJ1-2; D is ambiguous. The TCR sequence derives from a woman aged 18 to 35 in good health. CDR3 region: CASSPTVVARMLGSYTF. The DNA of the CDR3 is TGTGCCAGCTCACCAACAGTCGTCGCACGAATGCTCGGAAGCTACACCTTC.